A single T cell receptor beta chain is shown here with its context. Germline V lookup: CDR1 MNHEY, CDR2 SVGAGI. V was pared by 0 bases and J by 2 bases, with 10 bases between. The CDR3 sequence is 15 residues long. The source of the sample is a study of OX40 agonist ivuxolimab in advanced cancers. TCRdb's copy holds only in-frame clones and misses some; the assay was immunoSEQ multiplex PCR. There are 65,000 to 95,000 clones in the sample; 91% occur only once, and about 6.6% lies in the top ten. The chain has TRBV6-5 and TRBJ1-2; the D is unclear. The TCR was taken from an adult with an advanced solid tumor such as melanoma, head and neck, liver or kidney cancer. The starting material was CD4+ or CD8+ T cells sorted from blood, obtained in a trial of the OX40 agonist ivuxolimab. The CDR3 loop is CASSYSRFPNYGYTF. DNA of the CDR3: TGTGCCAGCAGTTACTCAAGGTTCCCAAACTATGGCTACACCTTC.